This TCR beta chain comes out of a study of blood T cell repertoires in COVID-19. Study-wide context: Donors in the United States, Italy and Spain gave samples during acute or convalescent COVID-19. From T cells, B-cell-depleted T cells, or PBMCs came the material, which was cDNA or gDNA.

This clone has only a few counts. The Seattle patients, enrolled during active infection, were followed longitudinally. Deletions cut 0 bases from V and 2 bases from J, with 12 bases between. This CDR3 spans 15 amino acids. CDR1 is SGDLS and CDR2 is YYNGEE in the germline V gene. Per the study methods: For nucleated cells, counts were estimated from reference gene primer amplification. This table comes from immunoSEQ multiplex PCR, and its TCRdb copy is limited to in-frame clones, with some not included. V, J and clone size reflect that table, while D and trimming were determined from the DNA. This table has roughly 160,000 clones, around 87% appearing once.

This receptor was taken from a woman in her 70s with COVID-19, enrolled during active disease. The chain combines TRBV9 with TRBJ2-7; D possibly corresponds to TRBD1 (5 bases). The sequenced material came from peripheral blood. CDR3 loop: CASSVDYGRAYEQYF. CDR3 bases: TGTGCCAGCAGCGTAGATTACGGCAGGGCCTACGAGCAGTACTTC.